The clone carrying this TCR beta chain was detected only a few times. As yet, its antigen is unknown. These data come from a study of T-cell reconstitution after alpha-beta-depleted transplantation in children. Points from the study as a whole: Alpha-beta T cells present about two months after transplant were reported to originate from several hundred expanded graft clones. Recipient T cells and thymic progenitors that survived were the source of the high TCRbeta diversity seen at day 60 in some patients.

Using unique molecular identifiers, the investigators prepared the TCRbeta library. TCRdb passed the PCR reads through MiXCR, listing each CDR3 protein once. This table has about 420,000 distinct CDR3 sequences, about 16% appearing once. The CDR3 length is 16 residues. Trimming removed 5 bases at V and 0 bases at J, with 17 bases between. Germline V lookup: CDR1 SGHDT, CDR2 YYEEEE. The V call is TRBV5-6, the J call TRBJ1-1; D is possibly TRBD1 (5 bases). The source of this sequence is a boy in the first two years of life who had a stem cell transplant for Wiskott-Aldrich syndrome, so the T cells may come from the graft donor. The sample was PBMCs, mostly from graft donor cells, taken 360 days after TCRalphabeta/CD19-depleted stem cell transplant. The CDR3 DNA sequence: TGTGCCAGCAGTCCCTTTGAGGGACTCTTGAACACTGAAGCTTTCTTT. As protein: CASSPFEGLLNTEAFF.